The 7 T cell receptor beta chains listed next were all sequenced from one sample in a study of T cells in Graves' hyperthyroidism and ophthalmopathy. TCR beta CDR3 regions were amplified from RNA. A set of HTBI primers served as the primers for a first-round RT-PCR of the TCR CDR3. TCRdb processed the multiplex PCR reads anew with MiXCR; each CDR3 protein has one entry. Here the sample spans about 200,000 distinct CDR3 sequences, around a sixth being singletons. The sequencing input was blood. All receptors derive from a woman in her forties or fifties with Graves' hyperthyroidism.

This clonotype was observed at least ten times. The gene calls are TRBV2 and TRBJ1-4; possible D gene TRBD1, 6 bases. The CDR3 totals 17 residues. Per germline, CDR1 SNHLY and CDR2 FYNNEI. Trimming shortened V by 9 bases and J by 0 bases, and 20 bases separated the two germline ends. The CDR3 sequence is CASGVQGTTATNEKLFF. The DNA of the CDR3 is TGTGCCAGTGGGGTACAGGGAACCACAGCAACTAATGAAAAACTGTTTTTT.

This clonotype came up a few times. The chain has TRBV20-1 and TRBJ1-5; D not resolved. Germline CDR1 reads DFQATT; CDR2 reads SNEGSKA (reference sequence). V shed 3 bases and J shed 0 bases, with 15 bases lying between them. The CDR3 is made up of 16 amino acids. CDR3 sequence: CSASNAGTYSNQPQHF. CDR3 bases: TGCAGTGCTAGTAACGCCGGTACCTATAGCAATCAGCCCCAGCATTTT.

This clonotype was counted at least ten times. V is TRBV12-3 or TRBV12-4 and J is TRBJ1-2, with D perhaps TRBD1 (5 bases). This CDR3 contains 16 residues. V was cut by 5 bases and J by 8 bases, with 24 bases left in between. CDR3 sequence (DNA): TGTGCCAGCAGTCCCCCTAGGACACGACCCCTTCAAGGCTACACCTTC. Its translation: CASSPPRTRPLQGYTF.

This clonotype was detected ten times or more. J is TRBJ2-7 and V is TRBV20-1; 8 bases map to TRBD2. The germline gives CDR1 DFQATT, CDR2 SNEGSKA (reference sequence). There are 14 residues in the CDR3. The trim removed 5 bases at V and 3 bases at J, leaving 9 bases unmatched. The CDR3 reads CSACPSGRNYEQYF. The CDR3, as DNA: TGCAGTGCTTGCCCTAGCGGGCGAAACTACGAGCAGTACTTC.

In this sample, this clonotype turned up many times. This chain joins TRBV7-3 and TRBJ2-3; 8 bases match TRBD2. Germline-derived CDR1 and CDR2 are SGHTA and FQGTGA. Germline trimming cut 3 bases from V and 2 bases from J; bases unmatched to any gene: 4. This CDR3 contains 15 residues. CDR3 in amino acids: CASSFVAGYTDTQYF. CDR3 DNA: TGTGCCAGCAGCTTCGTAGCGGGATACACAGATACGCAGTATTTT.

This clonotype was counted at least ten times. V is TRBV6-1 and J is TRBJ2-3, with D perhaps matching TRBD2 (5 bases). The ends were cut back, 6 bases at V and 0 bases at J, with 10 bases in the middle. The CDR3 runs 14 residues. Germline loops: CDR1 MNHNS, CDR2 SASEGT. CDR3 residues: CASRGLTSTDTQYF. CDR3 nucleotide sequence: TGTGCCAGCAGAGGACTTACTAGCACAGATACGCAGTATTTT.

Comments on this clonotype: A read error is possible here, since a much larger clone lies one base away. The V gene is TRBV27, the J gene TRBJ1-5; D is perhaps TRBD1 (5 bases). The germline V and J ends were trimmed by 0 bases and 6 bases, with 15 bases remaining between them. The V gene's germline CDR1 is MNHEY and CDR2 SMNVEV (reference sequence). The CDR3 spans 16 residues. CDR3 sequence: CASSLSLAGSPQPQHF. In DNA, the CDR3 is TGTGCCAGCAGTTTATCGTTGGCAGGGTCGCCTCAGCCCCAGCATTTT.